This TCR beta chain derives from a study of CD8+CD57+ T cells in acquired aplastic anemia. Genomic DNA was employed as the template in profiling TCR beta VDJ and CDR3. From the reads, TCRdb called clonotypes with MiXCR, one entry per CDR3 protein. The table records a few hundred thousand distinct CDR3 sequences, approximately 57% of them present only once. This CDR3 is 14 amino acids long. The germline V gene encodes CDR1 SNHLY and CDR2 FYNNEI. The V gene lost 3 bases and the J gene lost 5 bases, with 11 bases spanning the gap. This clonotype appeared once. V usage is TRBV2 and J usage is TRBJ2-1; the D gene is possibly TRBD2 (6 bases). This sequence originates from a human donor in good health. Sequences were obtained from sorted CD4+, CD8+, or CD8+CD57+ T cells (not recorded which) from PBMCs. The chain's CDR3 is CASSERGANNEQFF. The CDR3 region has the DNA TGTGCCAGCAGTGAGCGGGGAGCAAACAATGAGCAGTTCTTC.